The 10 T cell receptor beta chains given below trace back to one sample, sequenced in a study of blood T cell repertoires in COVID-19. Sequencing was performed with immunoSEQ multiplex PCR; in TCRdb, only in-frame clones are kept and a portion is missing. The sample holds 240,000 or so clones, around 85% seen once. Sequencing was done on a sample of PBMCs or T cells enriched from blood (not recorded which). The receptors stem from a woman aged 40 to 50 with acute COVID-19.

The chain has TRBV6-1 and TRBJ1-2, with unresolved D. Germline CDR1 and CDR2: MNHNS and SASEGT. With 3 bases removed from V and 6 bases from J, the gap between germline ends came to 17 bases. The CDR3 runs 15 residues. This CDR3 is CASSDSALGIDGYTF. CDR3 sequence (DNA): TGTGCCAGCAGTGATTCGGCCCTCGGGATAGATGGCTACACCTTC.

This clone was found once. The chain uses TRBV24-1 and TRBJ1-2, with D perhaps matching TRBD1 (6 bases). CDR3 length equals 14 residues. V dropped 3 bases and J dropped 8 bases, with 15 bases sitting between them. CDR1 KGHDR and CDR2 SFDVKD come from the germline V gene. CDR3 sequence reads: CATSDPGTRGGYTF. CDR3 DNA sequence: TGTGCCACCAGTGATCCCGGGACACGAGGGGGCTACACCTTC.

Only one count was recorded for this clone. CDR3 sequence: CASSFALGREAAYEQYF. CDR3 coding DNA: TGCGCCAGCAGCTTCGCCTTAGGGCGGGAGGCCGCCTACGAGCAGTACTTC. The chain links TRBV5-1 to TRBJ2-7, with 8 bases matching TRBD2. The germline V gene has CDR1 SGHRS and CDR2 YFSETQ. The CDR3 length is 17 residues. V was clipped by 2 bases and J by 2 bases; unmatched bases: 12.

V gene TRBV5-8 combines with J gene TRBJ2-7, with a tentative D call TRBD2 (6 bases). This CDR3 contains 15 residues. Deletions cut 4 bases from V and 1 base from J, with 15 bases between. Looked up from germline, CDR1 is SGHTS and CDR2 is YDEGEE. CDR3 sequence reads: CASSGGTSPSYEQYF. Written as DNA, the CDR3 is TGTGCCAGCAGCGGGGGGACGTCGCCGTCCTACGAGCAGTACTTC.

This clone occurred once. V is TRBV19 and J is TRBJ1-4; a weak D match, TRBD1 (6 bases). Trimming stripped 5 bases from V and 5 bases from J, with 15 bases between. The CDR3 totals 15 residues. From germline, CDR1 is LNHDA and CDR2 SQIVND (reference sequence). CDR3 sequence: CASSPDRPRNEKLFF. As DNA, the CDR3 is TGTGCCAGTAGTCCAGACAGGCCACGCAATGAAAAACTGTTTTTT.

Written as DNA, the CDR3 is TGTGCCAGCAGTTTCGACGTTAGTGGGACTGAGCAGTACTTC. It is translated as CASSFDVSGTEQYF. The J gene is TRBJ2-7, the V gene TRBV11-2; a weak D match, TRBD2 (6 bases). Germline values: CDR1 SGHAT, CDR2 FQNNGV. The V end was cut by 6 bases, the J end by 7 bases, with 19 bases between. The CDR3 has 14 amino acids.

The chain carries TRBV3-1 (or the pseudogene TRBV3-2) and TRBJ2-1, with TRBD1 identical over 9 bases. V lost 6 bases to trimming and J lost 10 bases; unmatched junction nucleotides: 4. CDR1 LGHDT and CDR2 YNNKEL come from the germline V gene (reference sequence). The CDR3 contains 12 residues. CDR3 amino acids: CASSRGQGEQFF. CDR3 DNA: TGTGCCAGCAGTCGGGGACAGGGCGAGCAGTTCTTC.

This clone was counted a few times. This chain links TRBV7-6 with TRBJ2-1; TRBD2 matches at 8 bases. This CDR3 spans 16 amino acids. Germline CDR1 reads SGHVS; CDR2 reads FNYEAQ. V dropped 1 base and J dropped 5; count of bases not matched to a gene: 7. CDR3 loop: CASSLDFGTSNNEQFF. CDR3 coding DNA: TGTGCCAGCAGCTTAGATTTTGGGACTAGTAACAATGAGCAGTTCTTC.

This clone was detected only once. The V and J genes are TRBV23-1 and TRBJ2-2; 14 nucleotides match TRBD2. TRBV23-1 is labeled an ORF, and its function is uncertain. Trimming cost V 5 bases and J 7 bases; bases outside gene matches: 3. CDR3 length: 15 amino acids. CDR3 region: CASSGLAGGVGELFF. As DNA, the CDR3 is TGCGCCAGCAGTGGACTAGCGGGAGGTGTCGGGGAGCTGTTTTTT.

The chain has TRBV11-2 and TRBJ2-5, with 7 bases identical to TRBD1. Germline trimming cut 3 bases from V and 3 bases from J; bases unmatched to any gene: 1. Germline V CDR1 and CDR2: SGHAT, FQNNGV. The CDR3 is 13 amino acids. The CDR3 DNA sequence: TGTGCCAGCAGCTTCACAGGGGAAGAGACCCAGTACTTC. Translation gives CASSFTGEETQYF.